A selection of T cell receptor beta chains follows, all from one sample in a study of T-cell memory formation after mild COVID-19. One entry per CDR3 protein results from TCRdb running MiXCR on the 5' RACE reads. The profile shows about 620,000 distinct CDR3 sequences, under 20% of them singletons. The sample taken for sequencing was PBMCs or a T cell subset sorted from them (not recorded which). The receptor source for this set is an adult woman who had mild COVID-19 (a few samples of this study predate the infection). Cell type and time point are not known. Both conserved end residues are trimmed from each CDR3.

>TRBJ2-5|TRBV6-5
ASSYSRDTETQY
>TRBJ1-1|TRBV7-9
ASSRWTGGWTEAF
>TRBJ1-3|TRBV12-3/TRBV12-4
ASSPTGGKAGNTIY
>TRBJ1-1|TRBV5-1
ASSVLTGLQNTEAF
>TRBJ2-7|TRBV3-1
ASSQELGPGEQY
>TRBJ2-1|TRBV24-1
ATSDVAGGHNEQF
>TRBJ2-5|TRBV27
ASSLNSPEETQY
>TRBJ1-5|TRBV29-1
SAKWGQLQH
>TRBJ2-5|TRBV2
ASSAGQGGRPQY
>TRBJ1-2|TRBV9
ASSAQDWPLSVYGYT
>TRBJ2-4|TRBV6-5
ATGPDKNIQY
>TRBJ2-1|TRBV3-1
ASSPLRGGSLVHEQF
>TRBJ2-3|TRBV19
ASSIGRADTDTQY
>TRBJ2-7|TRBV6-6
ASSLNRGGSGLNSYEQY
>TRBJ2-1|TRBV27
ASRPRGSYNEQF
>TRBJ1-1|TRBV7-9
ASSLASTEAF
>TRBJ2-1|TRBV30
AWSVGTSSYNEQF
>TRBJ2-5|TRBV18
ASSPGLAGSQETQY
>TRBJ2-1|TRBV5-4
ASSLGLSGGASNEQF
>TRBJ2-7|TRBV5-4
ASRAQSSYEQY
>TRBJ2-7|TRBV11-1
ASSLDRGLFYEQY
>TRBJ2-2|TRBV2
ASRGRGSGELF
>TRBJ1-1|TRBV4-3
ASSQEEGQGGTEAF
>TRBJ2-2|TRBV3-1
ASSSKGSGQGNTGELF